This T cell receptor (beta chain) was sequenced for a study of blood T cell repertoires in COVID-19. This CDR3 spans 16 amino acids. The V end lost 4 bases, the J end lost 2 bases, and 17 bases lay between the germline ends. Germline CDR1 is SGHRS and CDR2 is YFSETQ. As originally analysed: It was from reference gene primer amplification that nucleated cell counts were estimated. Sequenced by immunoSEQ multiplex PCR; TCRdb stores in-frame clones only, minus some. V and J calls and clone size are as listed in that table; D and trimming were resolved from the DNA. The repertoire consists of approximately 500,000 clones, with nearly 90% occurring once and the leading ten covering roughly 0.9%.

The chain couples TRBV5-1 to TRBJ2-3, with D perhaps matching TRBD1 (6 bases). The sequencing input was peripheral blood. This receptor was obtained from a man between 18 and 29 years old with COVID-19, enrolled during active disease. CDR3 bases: TGCGCCAGCAGCCCCCCACGGGACACCTCCACAGATACGCAGTATTTT. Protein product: CASSPPRDTSTDTQYF.